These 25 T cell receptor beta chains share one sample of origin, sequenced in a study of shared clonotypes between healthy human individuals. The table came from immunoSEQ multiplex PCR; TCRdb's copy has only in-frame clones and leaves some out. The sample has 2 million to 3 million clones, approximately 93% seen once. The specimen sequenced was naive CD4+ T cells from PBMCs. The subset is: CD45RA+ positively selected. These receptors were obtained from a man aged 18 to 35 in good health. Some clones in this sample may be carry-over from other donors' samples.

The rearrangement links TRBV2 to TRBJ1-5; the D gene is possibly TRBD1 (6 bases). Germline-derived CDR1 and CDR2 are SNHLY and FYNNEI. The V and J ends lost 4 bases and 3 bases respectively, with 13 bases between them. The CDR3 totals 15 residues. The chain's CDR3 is CASSGRQAYNQPQHF. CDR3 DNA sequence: TGTGCCAGCAGTGGACGACAGGCCTACAATCAGCCCCAGCATTTT.

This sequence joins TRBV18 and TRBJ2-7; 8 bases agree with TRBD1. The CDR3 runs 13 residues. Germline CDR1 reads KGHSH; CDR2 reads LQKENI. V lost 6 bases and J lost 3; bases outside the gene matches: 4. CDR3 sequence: CASSKDRVYEQYF. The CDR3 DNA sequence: TGTGCCAGCTCTAAGGACAGGGTCTACGAGCAGTACTTC.

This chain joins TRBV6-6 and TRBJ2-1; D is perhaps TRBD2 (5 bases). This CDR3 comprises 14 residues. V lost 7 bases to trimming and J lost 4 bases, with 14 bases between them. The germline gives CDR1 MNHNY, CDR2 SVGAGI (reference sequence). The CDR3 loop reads CASNGVRSYNEQFF. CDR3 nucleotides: TGTGCCAGCAACGGGGTCAGGAGTTACAATGAGCAGTTCTTC.

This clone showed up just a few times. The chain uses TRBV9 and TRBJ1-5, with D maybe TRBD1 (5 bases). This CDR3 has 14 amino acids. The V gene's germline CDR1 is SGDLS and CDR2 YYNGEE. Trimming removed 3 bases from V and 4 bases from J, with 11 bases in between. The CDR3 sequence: CASSAGARNQPQHF. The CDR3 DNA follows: TGTGCCAGCAGCGCTGGGGCCAGGAATCAGCCCCAGCATTTT.

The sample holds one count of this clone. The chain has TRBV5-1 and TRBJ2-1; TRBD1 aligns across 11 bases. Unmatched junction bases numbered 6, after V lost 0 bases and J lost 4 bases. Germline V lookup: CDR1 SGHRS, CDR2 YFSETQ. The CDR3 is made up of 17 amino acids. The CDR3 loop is CASSLAGTGGGYNEQFF. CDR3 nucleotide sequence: TGCGCCAGCAGCTTGGCCGGGACAGGGGGAGGGTACAATGAGCAGTTCTTC.

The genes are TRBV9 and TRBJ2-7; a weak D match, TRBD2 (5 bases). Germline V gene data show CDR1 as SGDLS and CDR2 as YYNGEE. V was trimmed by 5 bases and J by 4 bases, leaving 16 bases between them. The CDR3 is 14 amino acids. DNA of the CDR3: TGTGCCAGCAGTCTGAACCCAGCGGATTACGAGCAGTACTTC. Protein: CASSLNPADYEQYF.

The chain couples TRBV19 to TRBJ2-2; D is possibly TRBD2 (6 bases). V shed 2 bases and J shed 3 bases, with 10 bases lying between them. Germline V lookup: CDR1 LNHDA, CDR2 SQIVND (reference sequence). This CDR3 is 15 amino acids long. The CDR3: CASSIIGEDTGELFF. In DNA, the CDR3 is TGTGCCAGTAGTATAATAGGGGAGGACACCGGGGAGCTGTTTTTT. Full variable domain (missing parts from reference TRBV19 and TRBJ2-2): DGGITQSPKYLFRKEGQNVTLSCEQNLNHDAMYWYRQDPGQGLRLIYYSQIVNDFQKGDIAEGYSVSREKKESFPLTVTSAQKNPTAFYLCASSIIGEDTGELFFGEGSRLTVL.

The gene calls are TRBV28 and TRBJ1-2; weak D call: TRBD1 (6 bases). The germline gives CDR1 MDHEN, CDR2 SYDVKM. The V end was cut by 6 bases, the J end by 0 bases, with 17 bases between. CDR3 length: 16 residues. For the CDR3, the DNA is TGTGCCAGCAGCAATGGGGGCGGGGATACTAACTATGGCTACACCTTC. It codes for CASSNGGGDTNYGYTF.

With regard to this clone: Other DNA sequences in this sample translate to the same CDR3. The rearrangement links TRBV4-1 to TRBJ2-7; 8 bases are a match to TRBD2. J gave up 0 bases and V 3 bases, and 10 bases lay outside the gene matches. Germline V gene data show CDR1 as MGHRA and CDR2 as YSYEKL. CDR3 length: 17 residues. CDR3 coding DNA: TGCGCCAGCAGCCAGCTCGGGAGGGCGTCGAGCTCCTACGAGCAGTACTTC. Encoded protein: CASSQLGRASSSYEQYF.

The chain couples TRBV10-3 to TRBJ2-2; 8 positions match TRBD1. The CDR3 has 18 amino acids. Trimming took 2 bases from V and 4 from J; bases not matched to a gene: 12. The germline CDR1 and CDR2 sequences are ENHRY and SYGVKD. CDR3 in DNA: TGTGCCATCAGTGAGGCGGACAGGGCCCAAACTTCCACCGGGGAGCTGTTTTTT. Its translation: CAISEADRAQTSTGELFF.

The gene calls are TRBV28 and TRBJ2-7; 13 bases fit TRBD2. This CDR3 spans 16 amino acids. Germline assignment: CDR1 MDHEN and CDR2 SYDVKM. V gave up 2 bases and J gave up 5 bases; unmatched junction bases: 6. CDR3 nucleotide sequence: TGTGCCAGCAGTTTAGGTACTAGCGGGAGGGGGAACGAGCAGTACTTC. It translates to CASSLGTSGRGNEQYF. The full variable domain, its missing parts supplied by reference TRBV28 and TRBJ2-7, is DVKVTQSSRYLVKRTGEKVFLECVQDMDHENMFWYRQDPGLGLRLIYFSYDVKMKEKGDIPEGYSVSREKKERFSLILESASTNQTSMYLCASSLGTSGRGNEQYFGPGTRLTVT.

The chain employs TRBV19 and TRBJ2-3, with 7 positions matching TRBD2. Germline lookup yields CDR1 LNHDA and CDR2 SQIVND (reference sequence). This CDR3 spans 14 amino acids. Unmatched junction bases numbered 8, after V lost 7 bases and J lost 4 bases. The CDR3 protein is CASTVSTSPDTQYF. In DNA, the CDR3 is TGTGCCAGTACAGTCTCGACTAGCCCAGATACGCAGTATTTT.

The DNA for the CDR3 is TGCAGCGTAGGAAGCGGGAGAGAGACCCAGTACTTC. Translation: CSVGSGRETQYF. The rearrangement uses TRBV29-1 and TRBJ2-5, with 8 bases identical to TRBD2. The CDR3 has 12 residues. Germline CDR1 and CDR2: SQVTM and ANQGSEA. The ends lost 6 bases at V and 4 bases at J; junction bases unmatched: 4.

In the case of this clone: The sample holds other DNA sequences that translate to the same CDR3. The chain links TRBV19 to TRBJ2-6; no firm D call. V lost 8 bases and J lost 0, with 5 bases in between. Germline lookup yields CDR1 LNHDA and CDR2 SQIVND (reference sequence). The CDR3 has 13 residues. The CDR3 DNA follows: TGTGCCAGTCGGAGCTCTGGGGCCAACGTCCTGACTTTC. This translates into CASRSSGANVLTF.

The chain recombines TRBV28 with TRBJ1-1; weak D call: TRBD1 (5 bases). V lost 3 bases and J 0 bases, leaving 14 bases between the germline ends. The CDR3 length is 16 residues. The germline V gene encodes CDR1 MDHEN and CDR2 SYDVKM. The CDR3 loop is CASSFRGTYLNTEAFF. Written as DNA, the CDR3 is TGTGCCAGCAGTTTCCGGGGCACTTATCTGAACACTGAAGCTTTCTTT.

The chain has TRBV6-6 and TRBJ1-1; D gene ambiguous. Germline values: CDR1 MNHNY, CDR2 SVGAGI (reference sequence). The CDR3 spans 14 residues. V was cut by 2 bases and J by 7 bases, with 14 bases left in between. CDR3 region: CASSYGQAVHEAFF. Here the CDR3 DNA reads TGTGCCAGCAGTTACGGCCAGGCGGTGCATGAAGCTTTCTTT.

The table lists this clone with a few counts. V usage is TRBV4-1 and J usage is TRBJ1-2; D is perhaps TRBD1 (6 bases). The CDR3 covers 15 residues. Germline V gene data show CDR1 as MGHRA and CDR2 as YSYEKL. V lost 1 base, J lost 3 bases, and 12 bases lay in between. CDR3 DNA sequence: TGCGCCAGCAGCCAAGCCCACAGGGAGGACTATGGCTACACCTTC. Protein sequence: CASSQAHREDYGYTF.

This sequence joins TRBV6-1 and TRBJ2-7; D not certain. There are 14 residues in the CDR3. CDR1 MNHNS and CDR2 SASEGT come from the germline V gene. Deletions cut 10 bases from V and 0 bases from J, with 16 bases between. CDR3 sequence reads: CAIRVVGDSYEQYF. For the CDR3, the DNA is TGTGCCATAAGGGTTGTGGGTGACTCCTACGAGCAGTACTTC.

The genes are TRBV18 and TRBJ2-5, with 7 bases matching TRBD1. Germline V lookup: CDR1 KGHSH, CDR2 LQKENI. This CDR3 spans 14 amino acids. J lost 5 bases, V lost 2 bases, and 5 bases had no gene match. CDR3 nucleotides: TGTGCCAGCTCACCAAATAGGGGGCAGGAGACCCAGTACTTC. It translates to CASSPNRGQETQYF.

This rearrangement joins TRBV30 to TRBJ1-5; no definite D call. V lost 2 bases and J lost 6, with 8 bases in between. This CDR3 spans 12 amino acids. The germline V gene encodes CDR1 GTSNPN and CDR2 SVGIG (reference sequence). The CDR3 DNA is TGTGCCTGGAGTCTACCTGGTCAGCCCCAGCATTTT. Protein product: CAWSLPGQPQHF.

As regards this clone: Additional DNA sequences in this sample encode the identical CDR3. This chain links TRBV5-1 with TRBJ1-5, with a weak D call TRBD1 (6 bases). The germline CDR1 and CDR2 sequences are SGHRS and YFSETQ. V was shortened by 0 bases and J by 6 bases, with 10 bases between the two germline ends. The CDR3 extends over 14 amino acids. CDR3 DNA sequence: TGCGCCAGCAGCTTGGATCGAGGGGGTCAGCCCCAGCATTTT. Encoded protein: CASSLDRGGQPQHF.

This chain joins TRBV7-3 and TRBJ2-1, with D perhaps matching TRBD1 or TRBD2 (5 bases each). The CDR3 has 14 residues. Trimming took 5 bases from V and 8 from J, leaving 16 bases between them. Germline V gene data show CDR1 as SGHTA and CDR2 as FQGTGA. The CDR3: CASSEGTLIYEQFF. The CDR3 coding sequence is TGTGCCAGCAGCGAAGGGACCCTAATCTATGAGCAGTTCTTC.

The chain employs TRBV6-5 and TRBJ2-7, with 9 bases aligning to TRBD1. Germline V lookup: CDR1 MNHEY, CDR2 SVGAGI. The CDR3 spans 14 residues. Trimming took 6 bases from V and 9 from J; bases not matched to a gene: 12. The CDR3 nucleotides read TGTGCCAGCAGAGCCACCGGGACAGGGAAGAGGCAGTACTTC. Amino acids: CASRATGTGKRQYF.

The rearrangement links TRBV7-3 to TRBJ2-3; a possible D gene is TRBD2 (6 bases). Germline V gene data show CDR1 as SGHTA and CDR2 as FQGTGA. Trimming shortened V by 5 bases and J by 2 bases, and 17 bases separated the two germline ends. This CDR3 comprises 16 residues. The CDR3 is CASSPVGAGHTDTQYF. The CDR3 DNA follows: TGTGCCAGCAGCCCTGTCGGAGCGGGCCACACAGATACGCAGTATTTT.

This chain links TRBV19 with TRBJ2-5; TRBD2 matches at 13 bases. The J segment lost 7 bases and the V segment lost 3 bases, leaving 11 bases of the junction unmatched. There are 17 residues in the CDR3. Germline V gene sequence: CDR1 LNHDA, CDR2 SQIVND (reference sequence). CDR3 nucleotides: TGTGCCAGTAGTATCACTAGCGGGAGGGCCGCTGATGTGACCCAGTACTTC. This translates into CASSITSGRAADVTQYF.